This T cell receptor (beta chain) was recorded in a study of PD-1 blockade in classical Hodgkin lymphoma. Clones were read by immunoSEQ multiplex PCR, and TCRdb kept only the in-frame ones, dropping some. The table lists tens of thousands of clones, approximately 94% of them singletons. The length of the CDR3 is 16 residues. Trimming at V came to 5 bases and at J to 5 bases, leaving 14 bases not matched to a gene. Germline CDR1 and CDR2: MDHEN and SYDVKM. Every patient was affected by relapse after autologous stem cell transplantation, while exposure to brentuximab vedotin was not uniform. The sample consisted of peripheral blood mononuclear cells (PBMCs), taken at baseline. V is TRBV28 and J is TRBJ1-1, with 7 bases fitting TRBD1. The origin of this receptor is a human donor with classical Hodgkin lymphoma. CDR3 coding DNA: TGTGCCAGCAGTCGCAAATACAGGGGAGTAGGGACTGAAGCTTTCTTT. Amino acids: CASSRKYRGVGTEAFF.